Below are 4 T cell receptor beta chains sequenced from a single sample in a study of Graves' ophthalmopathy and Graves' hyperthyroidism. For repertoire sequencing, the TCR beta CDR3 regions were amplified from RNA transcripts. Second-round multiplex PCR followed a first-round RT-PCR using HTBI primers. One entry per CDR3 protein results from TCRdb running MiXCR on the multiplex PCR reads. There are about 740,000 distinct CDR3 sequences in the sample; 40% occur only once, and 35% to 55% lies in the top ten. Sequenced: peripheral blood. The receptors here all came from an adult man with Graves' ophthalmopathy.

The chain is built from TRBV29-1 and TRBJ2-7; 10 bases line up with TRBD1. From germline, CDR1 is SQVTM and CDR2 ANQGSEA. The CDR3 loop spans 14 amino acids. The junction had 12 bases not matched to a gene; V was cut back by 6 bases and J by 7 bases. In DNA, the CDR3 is TGCAGCGTCAAGGACAGGGGGTCGAGGTGGGAGCAGTACTTC. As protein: CSVKDRGSRWEQYF.

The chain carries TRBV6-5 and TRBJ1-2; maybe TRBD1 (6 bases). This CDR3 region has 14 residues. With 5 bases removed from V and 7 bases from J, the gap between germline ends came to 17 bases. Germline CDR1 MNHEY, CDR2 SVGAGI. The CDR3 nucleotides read TGTGCCAGCAGTGAAAGTACAGGGACGGGTGGCTACACCTTC. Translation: CASSESTGTGGYTF.

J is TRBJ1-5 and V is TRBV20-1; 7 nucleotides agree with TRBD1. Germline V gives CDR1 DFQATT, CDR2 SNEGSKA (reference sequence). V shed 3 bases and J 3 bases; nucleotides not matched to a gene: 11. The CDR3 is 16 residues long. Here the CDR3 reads CSARPDRVWDNQPQHF. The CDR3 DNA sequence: TGCAGTGCTAGGCCCGACAGGGTCTGGGACAATCAGCCCCAGCATTTT.

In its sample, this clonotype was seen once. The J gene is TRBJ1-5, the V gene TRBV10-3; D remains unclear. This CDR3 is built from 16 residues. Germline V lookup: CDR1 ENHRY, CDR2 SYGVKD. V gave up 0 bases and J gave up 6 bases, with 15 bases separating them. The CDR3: CAISESNRGRGQPQHF. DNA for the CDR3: TGTGCCATCAGTGAGTCTAACCGGGGTCGGGGTCAGCCCCAGCATTTT.